The 12 T cell receptor beta chains given below trace back to one sample, sequenced in a study of HIV-infected patients and healthy controls. 450 to 600 ng RNA was reverse transcribed with alpha and beta constant-region primers. Alpha and beta chain libraries were made separately by chain-specific third strand synthesis with multiplexing indices. Each CDR3 protein is one row after TCRdb ran MiXCR on the 5' RACE reads. Among approximately 10,000 distinct CDR3 sequences listed, 8% to 9.5% were seen once. Whole blood was used without fractionation, so all unsorted peripheral T cells were included. Source: blood, taken before antiretroviral therapy. The receptors here all came from an adult with HIV infection. The donor label of this sample is uncertain.

This clonotype was found once. The chain is built from TRBV29-1 and TRBJ1-2; TRBD1 aligns across 7 bases. The CDR3 has 13 amino acids. Germline V gene lookup returns CDR1 SQVTM and CDR2 ANQGSEA. V dropped 3 bases and J dropped 3; count of bases not matched to a gene: 4. This CDR3 is CSVEVGGDYGYTF. The CDR3 DNA is TGCAGCGTTGAGGTAGGGGGCGACTATGGCTACACCTTC.

There are many counts of this clonotype. This chain links TRBV20-1 with TRBJ2-7; the match to TRBD1 covers 7 bases. In germline, CDR1 is DFQATT, CDR2 SNEGSKA (reference sequence). The J segment lost 3 bases and the V segment lost 5 bases, leaving 4 bases of the junction unmatched. The CDR3 runs to 12 residues. DNA for the CDR3: TGCAGTGCTGAGGGACAGCACTACGAGCAGTACTTC. Amino acids: CSAEGQHYEQYF.

The chain joins TRBV29-1 to TRBJ2-3; no clear D gene. The germline gives CDR1 SQVTM, CDR2 ANQGSEA. Trimming took 0 bases from V and 3 from J, leaving 10 bases between them. CDR3 size: 14 residues. CDR3 protein: CSVEEGQWTDTQYF. The CDR3 nucleotides are TGCAGCGTTGAAGAAGGGCAATGGACAGATACGCAGTATTTT.

The table lists this clonotype with many counts. The genes are TRBV28 and TRBJ1-2; D is unresolved. The germline gives CDR1 MDHEN, CDR2 SYDVKM. V was cut by 5 bases and J by 0 bases, with 4 bases left in between. The CDR3 spans 12 residues. The CDR3 reads CASSAPNYGYTF. The CDR3 coding sequence is TGTGCCAGCAGTGCCCCTAACTATGGCTACACCTTC.

This clonotype showed up many times. V and J are TRBV12-2 and TRBJ2-3; the D call in the table, TRBD2, was not verified against the DNA. TRBV12-2 is annotated as a pseudogene. This CDR3 is built from 17 residues. In DNA form, the CDR3 reads TGTGCAAGTCGCTTTCCCCGGACTAGCGCACGCACAGATACGCAGTATTTT. Amino acid sequence: CASRFPRTSARTDTQYF.

By its share, this clonotype is medium-sized. This chain links TRBV28 with TRBJ2-1; D ambiguous. Trimming took 2 bases from V and 7 from J, leaving 6 bases between them. The CDR3 is made up of 12 amino acids. Germline CDR1 and CDR2: MDHEN and SYDVKM. The CDR3 here is CASSLGGNEQFF. The DNA of the CDR3 is TGTGCCAGCAGTTTAGGCGGAAATGAGCAGTTCTTC.

This clonotype is labeled as medium-sized. This sequence joins TRBV29-1 and TRBJ2-7, with D possibly being TRBD1 (6 bases). This CDR3 comprises 14 residues. CDR1 SQVTM and CDR2 ANQGSEA come from the germline V gene. Between the trimmed V and J ends, which lost 2 bases and 0 bases, there was a span of 11 bases. The CDR3 loop is CSVENRAISYEQYF. The CDR3 nucleotides are TGCAGCGTTGAAAACAGGGCTATCTCCTACGAGCAGTACTTC.

This clonotype occurred many times. The V call is TRBV5-1, the J call TRBJ1-6, with D hard to call. CDR1 SGHRS and CDR2 YFSETQ come from the germline V gene. This CDR3 contains 14 residues. V lost 4 bases, J lost 9 bases, and 14 bases lay in between. In DNA, the CDR3 is TGCGCCAGCAGCCCGGACTCCTCTCCTTCACCCCTCCACTTT. Its translation is CASSPDSSPSPLHF.

This clonotype showed up many times. The chain employs TRBV20-1 and TRBJ2-1; D may match TRBD1 or TRBD2 (5 bases each). V dropped 8 bases and J dropped 6 bases, with 20 bases sitting between them. The CDR3 sequence is 14 residues long. Germline V gene lookup returns CDR1 DFQATT and CDR2 SNEGSKA (reference sequence). The CDR3 DNA follows: TGCAGTACGCCCGGGACGGGAATCACCAATGAGCAGTTCTTC. Translated, it gives CSTPGTGITNEQFF.

The J gene is TRBJ1-5, the V gene TRBV19; TRBD1 agrees at 8 bases. Germline values: CDR1 LNHDA, CDR2 SQIVND (reference sequence). This CDR3 comprises 15 residues. J was trimmed by 3 bases and V by 10 bases; bases with no gene match: 11. The CDR3 loop reads CANQHRGIPNQPQHF. The CDR3 DNA is TGTGCCAATCAACACAGGGGGATCCCCAATCAGCCCCAGCATTTT.

This clonotype was picked up many times. J is TRBJ1-5 and V is TRBV28, with TRBD1 as a possible D gene (6 bases). V was pared by 7 bases and J by 5 bases, with 21 bases between. The CDR3 is made up of 16 amino acids. Germline V CDR1 and CDR2: MDHEN, SYDVKM. CDR3 protein: CASIPPSGGPHQPQHF. CDR3 DNA sequence: TGTGCCAGCATTCCCCCCAGCGGGGGGCCCCATCAGCCCCAGCATTTT.

The table lists this clonotype with many counts. The rearrangement joins TRBV19 to TRBJ2-1; TRBD1 is a possible D gene (5 bases). Germline V gene data show CDR1 as LNHDA and CDR2 as SQIVND (reference sequence). The CDR3 covers 14 residues. V lost 5 bases, J lost 4 bases, and 12 bases lay in between. Written as DNA, the CDR3 is TGTGCCAGTAGTCCGGACACGCGGTACAATGAGCAGTTCTTC. It is translated as CASSPDTRYNEQFF.